These 4 T cell receptor beta chains were all obtained from the same sample, sequenced in a study of CD4 T cells in relation to SARS-CoV-2 and coronaviruses. The unexposed donors gave CD4+ T cells in about 2010-2019, prior to COVID-19. CD4+ T cells were isolated from the cells after about 11 days of culture. The antigens of these receptors remain unknown. Only in-frame clones appear in the TCRdb table, and some are missing; sequencing was by immunoSEQ multiplex PCR. The sample carries about 24,000 clones, about 80% recorded once. Material: CD4+ T cells from PBMCs, cultured in vitro. The receptor set was obtained from a human donor in good health.

The rearrangement uses TRBV10-1 and TRBJ2-2; 9 nucleotides agree with TRBD1. V lost 3 bases and J lost 5; bases outside the gene matches: 4. This CDR3 is 15 amino acids long. Germline V gene lookup returns CDR1 WNHNN and CDR2 SYGVQD (reference sequence). The CDR3 protein is CASSDGTGWTGELFF. For the CDR3, the DNA is TGCGCCAGCAGTGATGGGACAGGGTGGACCGGGGAGCTGTTTTTT.

J is TRBJ2-7 and V is TRBV25-1; D may be TRBD1 (5 bases). The CDR3 consists of 12 residues. CDR1 is MGHDK and CDR2 is SYGVNS in the germline V gene. V lost 6 bases to trimming and J lost 1 base, with 7 bases between them. The CDR3 nucleotides read TGTGCCAGCAGGGGGCTTTCCTACGAGCAGTACTTC. It is translated as CASRGLSYEQYF.

V usage is TRBV6-2 or TRBV6-3 and J usage is TRBJ1-2, with D perhaps matching TRBD1 (6 bases). Trimming took off 5 bases at V and 0 bases at J, with 10 bases between the two ends. There are 14 residues in the CDR3. Germline assignment: CDR1 MNHEY and CDR2 SVGEGT. The CDR3 loop reads CASSRDTANYGYTF. The CDR3 DNA reads as TGTGCCAGCAGTCGGGACACCGCTAACTATGGCTACACCTTC.

This clone has only one observation. The J gene is TRBJ2-1, the V gene TRBV7-3; D call uncertain. V was clipped by 5 bases and J by 5 bases, with 13 bases between them. CDR3 length: 14 amino acids. Per germline, CDR1 SGHTA and CDR2 FQGTGA. The CDR3 here is CASSPDVNNNEQFF. The CDR3 DNA reads as TGTGCCAGCAGCCCAGACGTAAATAACAATGAGCAGTTCTTC.